The source of this T cell receptor beta chain is a study of CD4 T cells in relation to SARS-CoV-2 and coronaviruses. The CDR3 totals 16 residues. Germline trimming cut 6 bases from V and 0 bases from J; bases unmatched to any gene: 10. CDR1 and CDR2 from the germline V gene are ENHRY and SYGVKD. CD4+ T cells from unexposed donors were obtained before the COVID-19 pandemic (2011-2018). CD4+ T cells were isolated from the cells after more than nine days of culture. Sequencing used immunoSEQ multiplex PCR; TCRdb keeps in-frame clones, though not all of them. The repertoire consists of tens of thousands of clones, with roughly 70% occurring once and the leading ten covering around 12%. This clone was observed a few times. The antigen is undetermined.

This sequence originates from a human donor in good health. Sequencing was done on a sample of CD4+ T cells from PBMCs, cultured in vitro. V and J are TRBV10-3 and TRBJ2-7; 8 bases are shared with TRBD2. CDR3 sequence reads: CAISGIAGTNSYEQYF. Written as DNA, the CDR3 is TGTGCCATCAGCGGGATAGCGGGGACTAACTCCTACGAGCAGTACTTC.